This TCR beta chain was retrieved from a study of vaccination and CD4 T cells after COVID-19. Study as a whole: Cultures acting as controls obtained a CEFX pool, an HIV-1 Nef pool, or no peptide.

This clonotype came up a few times. Its antigen is currently unknown. A junction end diverges from the germline sequence, so it may reflect a read error. The CDR3 is 15 residues long. The V gene's germline CDR1 is GTSNPN and CDR2 SVGIG (reference sequence). Oncomine TCR Beta short-read sequencing was applied to DNA from cultured CD4+ T cells. Genomic DNA from cultured CD4+ T cells was extracted. Via MiXCR, TCRdb re-called the PCR reads, giving one row per CDR3 protein. The sample lists over 9,500 distinct CDR3 sequences, 44% occurring once. Treatment defined: approximately nine-day PBMC culture with coronavirus spike peptide pools or control peptides (ViraFEST assay).

This receptor was identified in a human donor who had recovered from COVID-19. This chain uses TRBV30 with TRBJ2-2; D gene ambiguous. The sequencing input was CD4+ T cells from blood, cultured in vitro. The CDR3 coding sequence is TGTGCCCGGAGTGTACGCAGGTTGAACACCGGGGAGCTGTTTTTT. Protein: CARSVRRLNTGELFF. Full variable domain (remainder filled in from reference TRBV30 and TRBJ2-2): SQTIHQWPATLVQPVGSPLSLECTVEGTSNPNLYWYRQAAGRGLQLLFYSVGIGQISSEVPQNLSASRPQDRQFILSSKKLLLSDSGFYLCARSVRRLNTGELFFGEGSRLTVL.